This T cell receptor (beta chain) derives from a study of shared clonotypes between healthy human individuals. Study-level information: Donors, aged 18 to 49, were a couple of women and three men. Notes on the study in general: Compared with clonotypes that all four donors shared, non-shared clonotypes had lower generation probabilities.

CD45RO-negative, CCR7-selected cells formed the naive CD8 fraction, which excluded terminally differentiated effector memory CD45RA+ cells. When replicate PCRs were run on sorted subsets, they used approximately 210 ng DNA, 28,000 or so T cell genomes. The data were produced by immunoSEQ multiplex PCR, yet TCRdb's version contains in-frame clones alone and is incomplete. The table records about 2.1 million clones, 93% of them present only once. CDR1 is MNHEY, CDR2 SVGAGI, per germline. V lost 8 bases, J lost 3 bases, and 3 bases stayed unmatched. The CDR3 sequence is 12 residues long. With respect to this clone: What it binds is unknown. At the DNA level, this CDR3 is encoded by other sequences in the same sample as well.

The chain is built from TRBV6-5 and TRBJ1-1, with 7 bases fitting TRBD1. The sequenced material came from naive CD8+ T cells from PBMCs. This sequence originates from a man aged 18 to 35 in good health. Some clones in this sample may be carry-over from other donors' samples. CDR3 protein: CASRTGDTEAFF. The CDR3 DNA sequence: TGTGCCAGCCGAACAGGGGACACTGAAGCTTTCTTT.